These 25 T cell receptor beta chains were all obtained from the same sample, sequenced in a study of cytomegalovirus exposure and HLA in healthy donors. PCR employed 60 Vbeta and 13 Jbeta primers. TCRdb's copy holds only in-frame clones and misses some; the assay was immunoSEQ multiplex PCR. The profile shows roughly 180,000 clones, 77% of them singletons. Material for sequencing was PBMCs. All receptors come from an older woman in good health and CMV-seropositive.

The rearrangement links TRBV2 to TRBJ1-5; 9 positions match TRBD1. The V gene end was trimmed by 8 bases and the J gene end by 2 bases; junction bases not matched to a gene: 4. The CDR3 contains 14 residues. CDR1 is SNHLY and CDR2 is FYNNEI in the germline V gene. The CDR3 coding sequence is TGTGCCAGCGGGGACAGGGTGGGCAATCAGCCCCAGCATTTT. As protein: CASGDRVGNQPQHF.

In this sample, this clone turned up once. The rearrangement links TRBV10-3 to TRBJ2-1; perhaps TRBD1 as D (8 bases). The CDR3 loop spans 14 amino acids. V was shortened by 4 bases and J by 6 bases, with 13 bases between the two germline ends. CDR1 is ENHRY and CDR2 is SYGVKD in the germline V gene. The CDR3 loop reads CAISGQGRANEQFF. CDR3 sequence (DNA): TGTGCCATCAGTGGACAGGGGAGGGCCAATGAGCAGTTCTTC.

This clone was seen once. V is TRBV28 and J is TRBJ2-3; 7 bases agree with TRBD2. The CDR3 totals 14 residues. Germline V gene lookup returns CDR1 MDHEN and CDR2 SYDVKM. The V and J ends lost 2 bases and 6 bases, in that order; junction bases with no gene match: 5. DNA of the CDR3: TGTGCCAGCAGTTTAGAAGCGGGGAGGGATACGCAGTATTTT. It encodes CASSLEAGRDTQYF.

The genes are TRBV19 and TRBJ1-5; TRBD1 is a possible D gene (5 bases). There are 13 residues in the CDR3. V was shortened by 9 bases and J by 4 bases, with 13 bases between the two germline ends. Germline V gene lookup returns CDR1 LNHDA and CDR2 SQIVND (reference sequence). CDR3 DNA sequence: TGTGCCAGCAGCGACAGACGGAATCAGCCCCAGCATTTT. As protein: CASSDRRNQPQHF. Drawing the rest from reference TRBV19 and TRBJ1-5, the complete variable domain is DGGITQSPKYLFRKEGQNVTLSCEQNLNHDAMYWYRQDPGQGLRLIYYSQIVNDFQKGDIAEGYSVSREKKESFPLTVTSAQKNPTAFYLCASSDRRNQPQHFGDGTRLSIL.

The chain recombines TRBV27 with TRBJ2-7, with 7 bases matching TRBD1. In germline, CDR1 is MNHEY, CDR2 SMNVEV (reference sequence). Trimming removed 5 bases from V and 2 bases from J; junction bases left unmatched: 9. The length of the CDR3 is 15 residues. CDR3 in DNA: TGTGCCAGCAGTCCCCGTAAGGGGGCGCCCTACGAGCAGTACTTC. Translation: CASSPRKGAPYEQYF.

V gene TRBV7-8 combines with J gene TRBJ2-7; 13 nucleotides agree with TRBD2. Losses at the gene ends were 0 bases for V and 3 bases for J; bases not matched to a gene: 2. The germline V gene encodes CDR1 SGHVS and CDR2 FQNEAQ. The CDR3 totals 16 residues. CDR3 coding DNA: TGTGCCAGCAGCTTAGCAGGACTAGCGGGAGACTACGAGCAGTACTTC. Translation gives CASSLAGLAGDYEQYF. The variable domain in full, completed from reference TRBV7-8 and TRBJ2-7, reads GAGVSQSPRYKVAKRGQDVALRCDPISGHVSLFWYQQALGQGPEFLTYFQNEAQLDKSGLPSDRFFAERPEGSVSTLKIQRTQQEDSAVYLCASSLAGLAGDYEQYFGPGTRLTVT.

This clone showed up just a few times. V gene TRBV19 combines with J gene TRBJ1-1, with unresolved D. The CDR3 has 13 amino acids. V was trimmed by 8 bases and J by 10 bases, leaving 20 bases between them. Germline loops: CDR1 LNHDA, CDR2 SQIVND (reference sequence). In nucleotides, the CDR3 is TGTGCCAGTTGGGTAGATGGACTCCCGGTAGCTTTCTTT. Translation gives CASWVDGLPVAFF.

This clone was seen more than once but under ten times. The chain couples TRBV14 to TRBJ2-5; tentatively, D is TRBD1 (5 bases). This CDR3 is built from 15 residues. The V gene's germline CDR1 is SGHDN and CDR2 FVKESK. V was trimmed by 3 bases and J by 1 base, leaving 12 bases between them. CDR3 in amino acids: CASSHSRDPQETQYF. The CDR3 region has the DNA TGTGCCAGCAGCCACTCCAGGGATCCCCAAGAGACCCAGTACTTC.

The chain has TRBV9 and TRBJ2-2; tentative D call: TRBD2 (6 bases). The CDR3 spans 13 residues. V lost 7 bases and J 2 bases, leaving 9 bases between the germline ends. CDR1 and CDR2 (germline): SGDLS, YYNGEE. This CDR3 reads CASLARNTGELFF. CDR3 nucleotides: TGTGCCAGCCTAGCGCGTAACACCGGGGAGCTGTTTTTT.

This clone is a singleton in its sample. The chain uses TRBV5-4 and TRBJ2-7; no reliable D call. The CDR3 length is 15 residues. CDR1 SGHNT and CDR2 YYREEE come from the germline V gene (reference sequence). V dropped 5 bases and J dropped 0 bases, with 15 bases sitting between them. Here the CDR3 reads CASRHDITSSYEQYF. CDR3 DNA sequence: TGTGCCAGCAGACATGACATCACAAGCTCCTACGAGCAGTACTTC.

The chain employs TRBV5-5 and TRBJ2-3; TRBD2 matches at 9 bases. The junction had 4 bases not matched to a gene; V was cut back by 0 bases and J by 2 bases. The CDR3 is made up of 16 amino acids. Per the germline V gene, CDR1 is SGHKS and CDR2 is YYEKEE (reference sequence). DNA of the CDR3: TGTGCCAGCAGCTTGGGACTAGCGGACTCCACAGATACGCAGTATTTT. Its protein is CASSLGLADSTDTQYF.

The chain joins TRBV6-5 to TRBJ1-3; 8 positions agree with TRBD1. Germline V lookup: CDR1 MNHEY, CDR2 SVGAGI. The junction had 3 bases not matched to a gene; V was cut back by 5 bases and J by 0 bases. This CDR3 is built from 15 residues. CDR3 coding DNA: TGTGCCAGCAGTCAGGGGGCTAGCTCTGGAAACACCATATATTTT. This encodes CASSQGASSGNTIYF.

The rearrangement joins TRBV4-2 to TRBJ2-7; 9 bases agree with TRBD1. With V trimmed by 0 bases and J by 2 bases, 5 bases remained unmatched. The CDR3 covers 16 residues. Germline V lookup: CDR1 LGHNA, CDR2 YNFKEQ. The CDR3 DNA is TGTGCCAGCAGCCAAGAATGGAGACAGGGGGCCTACGAGCAGTACTTC. Amino acids: CASSQEWRQGAYEQYF.

This rearrangement joins TRBV7-2 to TRBJ2-7; the D is unclear. Germline V lookup: CDR1 SGHTA, CDR2 FQGNSA. V dropped 1 base and J dropped 4 bases, with 5 bases sitting between them. The CDR3 has 12 amino acids. CDR3 in DNA: TGTGCCAGCAGCTTAGGAGTTTACGAGCAGTACTTC. It is translated as CASSLGVYEQYF.

The chain links TRBV30 to TRBJ1-2; 10 bases align to TRBD1. The J segment lost 2 bases and the V segment lost 3 bases, leaving 6 bases of the junction unmatched. Germline values: CDR1 GTSNPN, CDR2 SVGIG (reference sequence). The CDR3 sequence is 15 residues long. The CDR3 protein is CAWRQTGQGNYGYTF. CDR3 sequence (DNA): TGTGCCTGGAGACAGACGGGACAGGGGAACTATGGCTACACCTTC.

This chain links TRBV10-3 with TRBJ2-5; tentative D call: TRBD1 (5 bases). Germline lookup yields CDR1 ENHRY and CDR2 SYGVKD. The CDR3 consists of 13 residues. Trimming stripped 2 bases from V and 2 bases from J, with 6 bases between. The CDR3 nucleotides are TGTGCCATCAGTGAGGGGGCTCAAGAGACCCAGTACTTC. Its protein is CAISEGAQETQYF.

V is TRBV5-4 and J is TRBJ2-7, with a weak D call TRBD2 (6 bases). The V end was cut by 1 base, the J end by 6 bases, with 11 bases between. CDR3 size: 13 residues. Germline V gives CDR1 SGHNT, CDR2 YYREEE (reference sequence). CDR3 amino acids: CASSLSGSGEQYF. The CDR3 region has the DNA TGTGCCAGCAGCTTGAGCGGGTCCGGCGAGCAGTACTTC.

The V call is TRBV19, the J call TRBJ2-5; 8 nucleotides line up with TRBD2. The CDR3 sequence is 15 residues long. Germline V CDR1 and CDR2: LNHDA, SQIVND (reference sequence). J was trimmed by 6 bases and V by 3 bases; bases with no gene match: 9. DNA of the CDR3: TGTGCCAGTAGTATTAGCGGGGCCGGGGGAAAGACCCAGTACTTC. Translated: CASSISGAGGKTQYF. Complete variable domain (other parts from reference TRBV19 and TRBJ2-5): DGGITQSPKYLFRKEGQNVTLSCEQNLNHDAMYWYRQDPGQGLRLIYYSQIVNDFQKGDIAEGYSVSREKKESFPLTVTSAQKNPTAFYLCASSISGAGGKTQYFGPGTRLLVL.

This clone was observed at least ten times. V usage is TRBV19 and J usage is TRBJ2-6; D unclear. Between the trimmed V and J ends, which lost 7 bases and 0 bases, there was a span of 10 bases. CDR3 length: 15 amino acids. The germline V gene encodes CDR1 LNHDA and CDR2 SQIVND (reference sequence). This chain's CDR3 is CASKTRSSGANVLTF. The CDR3 DNA sequence: TGTGCCAGTAAAACAAGGAGCTCTGGGGCCAACGTCCTGACTTTC.

V is TRBV28 and J is TRBJ2-2, with a possible D match to TRBD2 (6 bases). The germline V and J ends were trimmed by 3 bases and 2 bases, with 19 bases remaining between them. Germline V gene data show CDR1 as MDHEN and CDR2 as SYDVKM. This CDR3 is built from 18 residues. The CDR3, as DNA: TGTGCCAGCAGTTTTGAAGTCAGTGGGAGGTTTAACACCGGGGAGCTGTTTTTT. This codes for CASSFEVSGRFNTGELFF.

J is TRBJ2-6 and V is TRBV7-8; possibly TRBD1 for D (6 bases). Germline CDR1 reads SGHVS; CDR2 reads FQNEAQ. Between the trimmed V and J ends, which lost 1 base and 0 bases, there was a span of 10 bases. There are 17 residues in the CDR3. CDR3 amino acids: CASSLGLTGSGANVLTF. In nucleotides, the CDR3 is TGTGCCAGCAGCTTAGGCCTGACAGGCTCTGGGGCCAACGTCCTGACTTTC.

Notes on this clone: Relative to the germline gene, one junction end is altered; a read error may explain this. CDR3 nucleotides: TGTGCCTGGAGCCTTATAATGGGGGACATCTCTGGGGCCAACGGCCTGACTTTC. Residues: CAWSLIMGDISGANGLTF. The J gene is TRBJ2-6, the V gene TRBV30; the D gene is possibly TRBD1 (6 bases). The CDR3 sequence is 18 residues long. Germline V gene sequence: CDR1 GTSNPN, CDR2 SVGIG (reference sequence).

This chain's CDR3 is CASSAGTDKPQHF. CDR3 DNA: TGTGCCAGCAGCGCGGGGACAGATAAGCCCCAGCATTTT. The chain recombines TRBV9 with TRBJ1-5; 7 nucleotides align to TRBD1. Unmatched junction bases numbered 5, after V lost 3 bases and J lost 8 bases. The CDR3 is 13 amino acids. Germline-derived CDR1 and CDR2 are SGDLS and YYNGEE. The variable domain in full, completed from reference TRBV9 and TRBJ1-5, reads DSGVTQTPKHLITATGQRVTLRCSPRSGDLSVYWYQQSLDQGLQFLIQYYNGEERAKGNILERFSAQQFPDLHSELNLSSLELGDSALYFCASSAGTDKPQHFGDGTRLSIL.

J is TRBJ2-5 and V is TRBV19; D is possibly TRBD2 (6 bases). CDR1 is LNHDA and CDR2 is SQIVND in the germline V gene (reference sequence). CDR3 size: 14 residues. V was pared by 6 bases and J by 2 bases, with 13 bases between. The CDR3 DNA follows: TGTGCCAGTAGCCCCCCGGGGGTTCAAGAGACCCAGTACTTC. Encoded protein: CASSPPGVQETQYF.

The chain employs TRBV6-6 and TRBJ2-5, with 7 bases matching TRBD1. Trimming cost V 6 bases and J 4 bases; bases outside gene matches: 5. Germline V CDR1 and CDR2: MNHNY, SVGAGI (reference sequence). CDR3 length: 13 residues. As DNA, the CDR3 is TGTGCCAGCAGATCAAGACAGGGAGAGACCCAGTACTTC. This translates into CASRSRQGETQYF.